This record covers a single T cell receptor (beta chain). Antigen unknown. The CDR3 runs 17 residues. Germline trimming cut 4 bases from V and 7 bases from J; bases unmatched to any gene: 13. Germline CDR1 reads ENHRY; CDR2 reads SYGVKD. The data were obtained in a study of cytomegalovirus exposure and HLA in healthy donors. Study outcomes and limitations: Confirmation in vitro established that a few CMV-associated chains were specific for CMV antigens. When the data were analyzed later, several of the most significant clusters appeared to be linked to common viral pathogens.

Primers: 60 Vbeta forward and 13 Jbeta reverse. Repertoires were generated with immunoSEQ multiplex PCR, while TCRdb's copy carries only in-frame clones and drops some. The sample carries about 160,000 clones, 65% to 85% recorded once. The sample taken for sequencing was PBMCs. The clonotype originates from a male donor in good health and CMV-seropositive. The chain couples TRBV10-3 to TRBJ2-5, with 12 bases fitting TRBD2. The DNA for the CDR3 is TGTGCCATCAGTGGAACTAGCGGGAGGTTGGCGGGGGGGACCCAGTACTTC. Translating it yields CAISGTSGRLAGGTQYF.